Below, one TCR beta chain is given with its context. The CDR3 runs 15 residues. Trimming took 0 bases from V and 11 from J, leaving 20 bases between them. CDR1 SGDLS and CDR2 YYNGEE come from the germline V gene. How the authors handled the data: Estimation of nucleated cell counts was performed using reference gene primer amplification. Sequencing was performed with immunoSEQ multiplex PCR; in TCRdb, only in-frame clones are kept and a portion is missing. Clone size and V and J calls were adopted from that table, with D and trimming inferred from the DNA. The table shows 150,000 to 200,000 clones, with 82% occurring only once. This specimen belongs to a study of blood T cell repertoires in COVID-19.

V usage is TRBV9 and J usage is TRBJ1-1; tentative D call: TRBD1 (6 bases). The sequence derives from a human donor with acute or convalescent COVID-19. The donor label of this sample is uncertain. Sequencing was performed on peripheral blood. The CDR3 nucleotides read TGTGCCAGCAGCGTAGCAGGGGAAAAGGGGCTGCCTGCTTTCTTT. This codes for CASSVAGEKGLPAFF. Complete variable domain (other parts from reference TRBV9 and TRBJ1-1): DSGVTQTPKHLITATGQRVTLRCSPRSGDLSVYWYQQSLDQGLQFLIQYYNGEERAKGNILERFSAQQFPDLHSELNLSSLELGDSALYFCASSVAGEKGLPAFFGQGTRLTVV.